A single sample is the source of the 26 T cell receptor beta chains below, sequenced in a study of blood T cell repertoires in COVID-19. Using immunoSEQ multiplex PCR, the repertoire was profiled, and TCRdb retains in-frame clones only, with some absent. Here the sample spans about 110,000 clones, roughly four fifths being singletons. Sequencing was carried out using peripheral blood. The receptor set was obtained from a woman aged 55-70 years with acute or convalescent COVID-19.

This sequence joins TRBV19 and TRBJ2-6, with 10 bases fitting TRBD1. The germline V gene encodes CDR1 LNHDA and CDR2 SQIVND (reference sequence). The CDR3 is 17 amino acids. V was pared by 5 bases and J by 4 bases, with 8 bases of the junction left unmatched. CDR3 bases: TGTGCCAGTAGTCCCCGGGACAGGGGATCGGGGGCCAACGTCCTGACTTTC. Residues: CASSPRDRGSGANVLTF.

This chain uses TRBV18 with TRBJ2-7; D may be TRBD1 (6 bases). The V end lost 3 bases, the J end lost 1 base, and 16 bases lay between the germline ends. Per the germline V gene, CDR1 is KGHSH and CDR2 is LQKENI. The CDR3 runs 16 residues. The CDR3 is CASSPEWGRRSYEQYF. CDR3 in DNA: TGTGCCAGCTCACCGGAGTGGGGGCGTCGTTCCTACGAGCAGTACTTC.

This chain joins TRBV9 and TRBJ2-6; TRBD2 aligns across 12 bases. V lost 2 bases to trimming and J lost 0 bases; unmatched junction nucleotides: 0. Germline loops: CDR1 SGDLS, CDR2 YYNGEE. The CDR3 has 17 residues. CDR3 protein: CASSVGLAGSGANVLTF. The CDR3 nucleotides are TGTGCCAGCAGCGTGGGACTAGCGGGCTCTGGGGCCAACGTCCTGACTTTC.

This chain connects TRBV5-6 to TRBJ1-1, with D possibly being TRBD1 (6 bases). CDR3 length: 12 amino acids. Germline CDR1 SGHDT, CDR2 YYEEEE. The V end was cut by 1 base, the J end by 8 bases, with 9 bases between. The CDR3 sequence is CASSLIDREAFF. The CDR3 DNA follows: TGTGCCAGCAGCTTGATAGACAGGGAAGCTTTCTTT.

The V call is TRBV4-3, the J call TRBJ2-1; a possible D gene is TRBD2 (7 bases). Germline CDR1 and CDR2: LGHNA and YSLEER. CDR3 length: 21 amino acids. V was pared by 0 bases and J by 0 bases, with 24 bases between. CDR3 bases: TGCGCCAGCAGCCAAGATAAGGGGTCCGGGGGGCCTGAAAGCTCCTACAATGAGCAGTTCTTC. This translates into CASSQDKGSGGPESSYNEQFF.

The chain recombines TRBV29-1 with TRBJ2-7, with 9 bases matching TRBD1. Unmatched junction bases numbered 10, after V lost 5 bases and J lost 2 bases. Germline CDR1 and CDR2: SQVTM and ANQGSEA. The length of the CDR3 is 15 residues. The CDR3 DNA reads TGCAGCGTTCGGGTCGGGGACAGGGAGACCTACGAGCAGTACTTC. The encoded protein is CSVRVGDRETYEQYF.

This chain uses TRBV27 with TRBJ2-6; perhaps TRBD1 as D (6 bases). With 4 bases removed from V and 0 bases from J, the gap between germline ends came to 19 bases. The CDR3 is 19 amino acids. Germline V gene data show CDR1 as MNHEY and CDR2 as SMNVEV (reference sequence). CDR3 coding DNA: TGTGCCAGCAGTTCCCGGGGCAGGGGCCTATCCTCTGGGGCCAACGTCCTGACTTTC. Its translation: CASSSRGRGLSSGANVLTF.

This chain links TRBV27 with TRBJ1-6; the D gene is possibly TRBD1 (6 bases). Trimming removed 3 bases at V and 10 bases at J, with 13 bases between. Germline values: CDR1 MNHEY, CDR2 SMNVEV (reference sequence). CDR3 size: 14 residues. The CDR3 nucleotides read TGTGCCAGCAGTTTTTGGGGGCGCGAATCACCCCTCCACTTT. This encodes CASSFWGRESPLHF.

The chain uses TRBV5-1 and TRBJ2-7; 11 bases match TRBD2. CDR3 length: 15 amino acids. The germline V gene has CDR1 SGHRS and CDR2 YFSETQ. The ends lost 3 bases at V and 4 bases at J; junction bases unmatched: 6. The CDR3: CASSSTGTSGYEQYF. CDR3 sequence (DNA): TGCGCCAGCAGCTCTACCGGGACTAGCGGATACGAGCAGTACTTC.

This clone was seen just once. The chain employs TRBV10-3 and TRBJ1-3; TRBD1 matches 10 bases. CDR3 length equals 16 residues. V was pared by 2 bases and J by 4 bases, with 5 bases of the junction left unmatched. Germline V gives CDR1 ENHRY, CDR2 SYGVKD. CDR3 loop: CAISEDGTGEGNTIYF. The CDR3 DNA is TGTGCCATCAGTGAGGACGGGACAGGGGAAGGAAACACCATATATTTT.

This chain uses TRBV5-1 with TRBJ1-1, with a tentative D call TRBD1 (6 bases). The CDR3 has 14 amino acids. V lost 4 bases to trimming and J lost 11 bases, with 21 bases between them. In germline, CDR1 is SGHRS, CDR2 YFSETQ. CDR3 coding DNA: TGCGCCAGCAGCCCAACCGGGACCTCAGGGGTGGCTTTCTTT. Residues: CASSPTGTSGVAFF.

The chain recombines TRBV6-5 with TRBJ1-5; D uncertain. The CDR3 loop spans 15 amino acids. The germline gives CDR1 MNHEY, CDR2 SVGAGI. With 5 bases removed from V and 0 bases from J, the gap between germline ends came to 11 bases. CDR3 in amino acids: CASSTRAISNQPQHF. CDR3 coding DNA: TGTGCCAGCAGTACTAGAGCGATTAGCAATCAGCCCCAGCATTTT.

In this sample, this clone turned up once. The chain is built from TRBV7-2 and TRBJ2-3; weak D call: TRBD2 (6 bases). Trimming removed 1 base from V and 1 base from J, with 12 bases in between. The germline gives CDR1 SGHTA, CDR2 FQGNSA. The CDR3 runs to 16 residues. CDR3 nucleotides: TGTGCCAGCAGCTTAGTCTTTAGCGGCGGCACAGATACGCAGTATTTT. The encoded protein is CASSLVFSGGTDTQYF.

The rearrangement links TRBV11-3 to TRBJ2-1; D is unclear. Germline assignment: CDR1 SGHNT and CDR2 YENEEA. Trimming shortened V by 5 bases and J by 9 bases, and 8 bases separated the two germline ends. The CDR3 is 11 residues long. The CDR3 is CASSPFREQFF. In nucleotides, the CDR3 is TGTGCCAGCAGCCCCTTTCGTGAGCAGTTCTTC.

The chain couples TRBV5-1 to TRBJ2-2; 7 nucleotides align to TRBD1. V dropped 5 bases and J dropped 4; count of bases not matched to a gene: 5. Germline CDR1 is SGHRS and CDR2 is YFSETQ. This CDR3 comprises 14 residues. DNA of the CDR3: TGCGCCAGCAGGAGAACAGGGGCCACCGGGGAGCTGTTTTTT. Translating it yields CASRRTGATGELFF.

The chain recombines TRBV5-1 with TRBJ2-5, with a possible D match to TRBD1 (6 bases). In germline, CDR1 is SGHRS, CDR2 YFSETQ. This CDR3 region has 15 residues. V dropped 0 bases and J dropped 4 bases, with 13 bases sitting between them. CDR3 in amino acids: CASSLAGAGVETQYF. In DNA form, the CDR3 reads TGCGCCAGCAGCTTGGCAGGGGCCGGGGTAGAGACCCAGTACTTC.

The CDR3 reads CASSNDRGFRAVYGYTF. The DNA for the CDR3 is TGTGCCAGCAGTAACGACAGGGGATTTCGTGCGGTCTATGGCTACACCTTC. The chain uses TRBV28 and TRBJ1-2; the match to TRBD1 covers 8 bases. Germline values: CDR1 MDHEN, CDR2 SYDVKM. V lost 5 bases to trimming and J lost 4 bases; unmatched junction nucleotides: 15. The CDR3 spans 17 residues.

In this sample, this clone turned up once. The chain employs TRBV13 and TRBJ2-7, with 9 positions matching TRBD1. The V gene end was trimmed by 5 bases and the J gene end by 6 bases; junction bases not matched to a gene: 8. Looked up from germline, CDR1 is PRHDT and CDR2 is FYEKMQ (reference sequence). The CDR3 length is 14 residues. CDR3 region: CASSLPGQGAEQYF. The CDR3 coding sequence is TGTGCCAGCAGCCTCCCGGGACAGGGTGCCGAGCAGTACTTC.

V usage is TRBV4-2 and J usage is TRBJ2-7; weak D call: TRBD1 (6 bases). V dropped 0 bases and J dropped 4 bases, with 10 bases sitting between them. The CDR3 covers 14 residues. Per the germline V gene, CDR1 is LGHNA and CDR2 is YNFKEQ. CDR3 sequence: CASSQDGQSYEQYF. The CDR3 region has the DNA TGTGCCAGCAGCCAAGATGGACAGTCTTACGAGCAGTACTTC.

The CDR3 region is CASSQDHRNNYGYTF. DNA of the CDR3: TGCGCCAGCAGCCAAGATCACAGGAATAACTATGGCTACACCTTC. The chain has TRBV4-3 and TRBJ1-2, with D tentatively TRBD1 (5 bases). Germline V lookup: CDR1 LGHNA, CDR2 YSLEER. V lost 0 bases and J 1 base, leaving 9 bases between the germline ends. The CDR3 is 15 amino acids.

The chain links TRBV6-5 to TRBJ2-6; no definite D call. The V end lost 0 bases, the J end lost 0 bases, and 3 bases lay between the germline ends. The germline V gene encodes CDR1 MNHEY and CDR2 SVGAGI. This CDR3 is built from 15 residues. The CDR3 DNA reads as TGTGCCAGCAGTTACTCCAACTCTGGGGCCAACGTCCTGACTTTC. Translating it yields CASSYSNSGANVLTF.

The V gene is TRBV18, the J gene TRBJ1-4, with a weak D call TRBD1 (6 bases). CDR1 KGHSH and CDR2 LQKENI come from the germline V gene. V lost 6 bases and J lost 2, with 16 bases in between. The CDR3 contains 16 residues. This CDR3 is CASSRGQSPTNEKLFF. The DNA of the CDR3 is TGTGCCAGCTCCCGGGGACAAAGCCCCACTAATGAAAAACTGTTTTTT.

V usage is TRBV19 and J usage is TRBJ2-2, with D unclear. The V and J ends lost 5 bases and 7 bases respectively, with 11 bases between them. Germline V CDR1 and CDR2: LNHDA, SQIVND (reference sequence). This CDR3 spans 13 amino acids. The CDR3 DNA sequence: TGTGCCAGTAGTTCCCAGTATGGCGGGGAGCTGTTTTTT. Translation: CASSSQYGGELFF.

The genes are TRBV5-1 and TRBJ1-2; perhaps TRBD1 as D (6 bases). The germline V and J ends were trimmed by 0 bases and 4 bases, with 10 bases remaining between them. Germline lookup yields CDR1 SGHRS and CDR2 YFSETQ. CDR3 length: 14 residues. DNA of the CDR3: TGCGCCAGCAGCTTGGGAGACAGGACCTATGGCTACACCTTC. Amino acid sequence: CASSLGDRTYGYTF.

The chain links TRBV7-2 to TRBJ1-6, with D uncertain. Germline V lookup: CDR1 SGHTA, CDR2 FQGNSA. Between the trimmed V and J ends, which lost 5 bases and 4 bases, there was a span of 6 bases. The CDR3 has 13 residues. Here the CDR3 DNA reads TGTGCCAGCAGCGCAACTTATAATTCACCCCTCCACTTT. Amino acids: CASSATYNSPLHF.

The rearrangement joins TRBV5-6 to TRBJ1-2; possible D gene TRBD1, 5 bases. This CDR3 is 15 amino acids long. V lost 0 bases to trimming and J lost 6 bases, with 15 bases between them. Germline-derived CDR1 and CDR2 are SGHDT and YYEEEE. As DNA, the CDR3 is TGTGCCAGCAGCTTGGTTGGAACAGGAAACGATGGCTACACCTTC. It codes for CASSLVGTGNDGYTF. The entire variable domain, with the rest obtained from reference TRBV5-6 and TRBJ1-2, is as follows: DAGVTQSPTHLIKTRGQQVTLRCSPKSGHDTVSWYQQALGQGPQFIFQYYEEEERQRGNFPDRFSGHQFPNYSSELNVNALLLGDSALYLCASSLVGTGNDGYTFGSGTRLTVV.